The 5 T cell receptor beta chains below come from one sample, sequenced in a study of blood T cell repertoires in COVID-19. Sequenced by immunoSEQ multiplex PCR; TCRdb stores in-frame clones only, minus some. The sample holds 150,000 or so clones, around nine tenths seen once. Sample: peripheral blood. These receptors were taken from a human donor in a cohort sampled during active COVID-19.

The J gene is TRBJ2-7, the V gene TRBV3-1 (or the pseudogene TRBV3-2), with 12 bases matching TRBD2. Germline CDR1 LGHDT, CDR2 YNNKEL (reference sequence). The CDR3 sequence is 14 residues long. V lost 4 bases and J lost 7; bases outside the gene matches: 5. The CDR3 nucleotides read TGTGCCAGCAGCCCTAGCGGGAGGGGGTCGGAGCAGTACTTC. Translating gives CASSPSGRGSEQYF.

The table lists this clone with a few counts. The chain uses TRBV30 and TRBJ2-7; 14 nucleotides match TRBD2. The CDR3 is 19 amino acids. Germline lookup yields CDR1 GTSNPN and CDR2 SVGIG (reference sequence). The J segment lost 3 bases and the V segment lost 3 bases, leaving 16 bases of the junction unmatched. As DNA, the CDR3 is TGTGCCTGGAGCAGGGGGACTAGCGGGAGTTTGACCACCTTCTACGAGCAGTACTTC. It yields the protein CAWSRGTSGSLTTFYEQYF. Full variable domain (outside the CDR3, taken from reference TRBV30 and TRBJ2-7): SQTIHQWPATLVQPVGSPLSLECTVEGTSNPNLYWYRQAAGRGLQLLFYSVGIGQISSEVPQNLSASRPQDRQFILSSKKLLLSDSGFYLCAWSRGTSGSLTTFYEQYFGPGTRLTVT.

The chain has TRBV24-1 and TRBJ2-2; possibly TRBD1 for D (5 bases). In germline, CDR1 is KGHDR, CDR2 SFDVKD. Trimming shortened V by 9 bases and J by 4 bases, and 8 bases separated the two germline ends. CDR3 size: 12 residues. The CDR3 sequence: CATLDSTGELFF. CDR3 bases: TGTGCCACCCTTGACAGCACCGGGGAGCTGTTTTTT.

The chain combines TRBV5-4 with TRBJ2-1; 9 bases line up with TRBD1. Germline V lookup: CDR1 SGHNT, CDR2 YYREEE (reference sequence). This CDR3 has 16 residues. The trim removed 4 bases at V and 0 bases at J, leaving 5 bases unmatched. The CDR3 sequence: CASSPQTGGSYNEQFF. The CDR3 DNA follows: TGTGCCAGCAGCCCCCAGACAGGGGGCTCCTACAATGAGCAGTTCTTC.

This chain uses TRBV25-1 with TRBJ2-5, with 9 bases matching TRBD2. Per the germline V gene, CDR1 is MGHDK and CDR2 is SYGVNS. With V trimmed by 0 bases and J by 5 bases, 7 bases remained unmatched. There are 16 residues in the CDR3. The CDR3 reads CASSEYGGGALETQYF. The DNA of the CDR3 is TGTGCCAGCAGTGAATATGGCGGGGGGGCCTTGGAGACCCAGTACTTC.